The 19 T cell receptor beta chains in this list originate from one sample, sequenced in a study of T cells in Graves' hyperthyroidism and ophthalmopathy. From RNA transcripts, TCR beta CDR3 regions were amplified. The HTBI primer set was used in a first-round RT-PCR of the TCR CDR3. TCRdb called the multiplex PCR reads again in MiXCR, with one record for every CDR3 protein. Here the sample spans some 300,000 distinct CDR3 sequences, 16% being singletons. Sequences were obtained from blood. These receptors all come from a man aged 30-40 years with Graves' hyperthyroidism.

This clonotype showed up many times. The CDR3 DNA reads as TGTGCCAGCAGTTTGTGGCTAGCGGGAGGCAATGAGCAGTTCTTC. It codes for CASSLWLAGGNEQFF. The chain uses TRBV28 and TRBJ2-1; 11 nucleotides match TRBD2. From germline, CDR1 is MDHEN and CDR2 SYDVKM. Trimming took 3 bases from V and 6 from J; bases not matched to a gene: 4. This CDR3 is 15 amino acids long. Full variable domain (remainder filled in from reference TRBV28 and TRBJ2-1): DVKVTQSSRYLVKRTGEKVFLECVQDMDHENMFWYRQDPGLGLRLIYFSYDVKMKEKGDIPEGYSVSREKKERFSLILESASTNQTSMYLCASSLWLAGGNEQFFGPGTRLTVL.

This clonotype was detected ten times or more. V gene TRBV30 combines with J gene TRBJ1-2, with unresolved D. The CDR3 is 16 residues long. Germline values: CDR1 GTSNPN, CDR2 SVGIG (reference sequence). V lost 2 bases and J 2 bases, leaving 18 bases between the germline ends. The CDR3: CAWSKLIGQENYGYTF. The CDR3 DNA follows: TGTGCCTGGAGTAAATTAATTGGGCAGGAGAACTATGGCTACACCTTC.

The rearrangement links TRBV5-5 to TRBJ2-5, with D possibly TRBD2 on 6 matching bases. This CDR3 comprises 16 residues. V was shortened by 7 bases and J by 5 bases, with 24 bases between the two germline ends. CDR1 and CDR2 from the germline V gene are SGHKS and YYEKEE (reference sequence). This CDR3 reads CASVSKFSQGGETQYF. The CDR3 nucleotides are TGTGCCAGCGTCTCCAAGTTTTCACAAGGAGGGGAGACCCAGTACTTC.

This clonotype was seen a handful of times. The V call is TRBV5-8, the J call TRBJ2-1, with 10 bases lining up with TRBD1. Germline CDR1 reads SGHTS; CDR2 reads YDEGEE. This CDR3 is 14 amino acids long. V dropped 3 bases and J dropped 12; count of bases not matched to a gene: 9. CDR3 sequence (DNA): TGTGCCAGCAGCTCTCTCCGACAGGGGGCGATGCAGTTCTTC. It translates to CASSSLRQGAMQFF. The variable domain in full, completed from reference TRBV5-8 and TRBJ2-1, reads EAGVTQSPTHLIKTRGQQATLRCSPISGHTSVYWYQQALGLGLQFLLWYDEGEERNRGNFPPRFSGRQFPNYSSELNVNALELEDSALYLCASSSLRQGAMQFFGPGTRLTVL.

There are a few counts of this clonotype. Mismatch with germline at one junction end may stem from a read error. The CDR3 sequence: CASSPPGPGETQYF. Written as DNA, the CDR3 is TGTGCTAGCAGCCCCCCGGGTCCCGGGGAGACCCAGTACTTC. The chain has TRBV7-7 and TRBJ2-5; D unresolved. The germline V gene has CDR1 SSHAT and CDR2 FNYEAQ (reference sequence). The CDR3 is 14 residues long.

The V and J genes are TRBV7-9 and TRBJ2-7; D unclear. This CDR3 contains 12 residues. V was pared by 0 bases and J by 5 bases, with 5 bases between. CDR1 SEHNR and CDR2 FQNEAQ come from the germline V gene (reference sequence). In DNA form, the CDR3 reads TGTGCCAGCAGCTTAGCGACGAACGAGCAGTACTTC. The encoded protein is CASSLATNEQYF.

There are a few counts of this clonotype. CDR3 loop: CASSVDPTDTQYF. CDR3 nucleotide sequence: TGTGCCAGCAGCGTAGACCCCACAGATACGCAGTATTTT. The genes are TRBV6-1 and TRBJ2-3; D call uncertain. Germline CDR1 and CDR2: MNHNS and SASEGT. CDR3 length equals 13 residues. V was clipped by 6 bases and J by 2 bases, with 9 bases between them.

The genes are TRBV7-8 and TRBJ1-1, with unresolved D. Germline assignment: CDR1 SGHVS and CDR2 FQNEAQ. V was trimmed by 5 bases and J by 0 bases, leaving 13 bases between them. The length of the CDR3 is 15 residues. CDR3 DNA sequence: TGTGCCAGCAGCAGACGGTCGCCCATGAACACTGAAGCTTTCTTT. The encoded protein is CASSRRSPMNTEAFF.

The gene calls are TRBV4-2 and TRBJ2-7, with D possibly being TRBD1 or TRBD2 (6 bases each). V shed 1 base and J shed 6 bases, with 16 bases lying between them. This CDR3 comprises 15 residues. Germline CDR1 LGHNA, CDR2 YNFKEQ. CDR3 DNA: TGTGCCAGCAGCCAAGTCAGGGTTGGAGGGGGCGAGCAGTACTTC. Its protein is CASSQVRVGGGEQYF.

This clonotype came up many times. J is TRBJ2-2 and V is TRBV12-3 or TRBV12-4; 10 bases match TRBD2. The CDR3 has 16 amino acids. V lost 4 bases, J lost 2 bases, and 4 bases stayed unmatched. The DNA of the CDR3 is TGTGCCAGCAGTTCCCGGACTAGCGGAAACACCGGGGAGCTGTTTTTT. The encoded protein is CASSSRTSGNTGELFF.

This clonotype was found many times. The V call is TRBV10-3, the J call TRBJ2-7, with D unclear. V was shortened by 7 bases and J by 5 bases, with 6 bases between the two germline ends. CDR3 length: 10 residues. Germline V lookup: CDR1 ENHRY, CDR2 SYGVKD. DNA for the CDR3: TGTGCCATCAATGGGGACGAGCAGTACTTC. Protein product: CAINGDEQYF.

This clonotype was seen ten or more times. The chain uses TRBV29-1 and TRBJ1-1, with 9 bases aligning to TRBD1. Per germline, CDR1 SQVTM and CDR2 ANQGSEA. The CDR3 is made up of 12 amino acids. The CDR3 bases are TGCAGTGTGGGTCACAGGGGGCTGGGAGCTTTCTTT. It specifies CSVGHRGLGAFF.

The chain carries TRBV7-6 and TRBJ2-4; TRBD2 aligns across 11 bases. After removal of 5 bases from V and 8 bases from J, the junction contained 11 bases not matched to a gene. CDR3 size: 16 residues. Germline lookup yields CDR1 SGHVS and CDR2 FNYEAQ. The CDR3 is CASSPRLAGINDIQYF. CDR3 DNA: TGTGCCAGCAGCCCCCGACTAGCGGGAATAAATGACATTCAGTACTTC.

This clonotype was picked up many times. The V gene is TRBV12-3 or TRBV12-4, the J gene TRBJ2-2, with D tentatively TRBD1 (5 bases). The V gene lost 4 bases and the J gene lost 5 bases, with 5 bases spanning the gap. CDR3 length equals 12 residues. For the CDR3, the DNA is TGTGCCAGCAGTTCAGGGACCGGGGAGCTGTTTTTT. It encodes CASSSGTGELFF.

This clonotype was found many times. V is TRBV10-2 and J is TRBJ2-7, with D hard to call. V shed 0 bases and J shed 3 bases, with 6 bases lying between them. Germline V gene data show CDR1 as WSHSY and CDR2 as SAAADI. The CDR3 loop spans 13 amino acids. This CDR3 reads CASSESGNYEQYF. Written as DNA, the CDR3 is TGCGCCAGCAGTGAGTCCGGTAACTACGAGCAGTACTTC.

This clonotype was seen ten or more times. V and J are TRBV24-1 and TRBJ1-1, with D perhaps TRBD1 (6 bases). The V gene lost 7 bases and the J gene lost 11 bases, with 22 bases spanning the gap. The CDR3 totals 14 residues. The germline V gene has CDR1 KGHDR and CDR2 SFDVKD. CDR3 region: CATRPGHMSGPAFF. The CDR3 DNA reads TGTGCCACCAGACCGGGACATATGTCGGGGCCGGCTTTCTTT.

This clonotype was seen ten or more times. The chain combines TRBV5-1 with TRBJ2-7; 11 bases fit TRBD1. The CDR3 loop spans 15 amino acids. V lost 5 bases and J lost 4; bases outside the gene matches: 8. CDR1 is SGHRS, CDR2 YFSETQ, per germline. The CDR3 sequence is CASRPRTGGEYEQYF. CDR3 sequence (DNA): TGCGCCAGCAGGCCCAGGACAGGGGGCGAGTACGAGCAGTACTTC.

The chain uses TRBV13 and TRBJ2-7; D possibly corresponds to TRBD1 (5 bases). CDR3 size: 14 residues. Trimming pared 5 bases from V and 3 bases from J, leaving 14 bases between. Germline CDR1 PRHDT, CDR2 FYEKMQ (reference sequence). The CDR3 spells CASSTRAGHYEQYF. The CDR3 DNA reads TGTGCCAGCAGCACTCGGGCAGGGCACTACGAGCAGTACTTC.

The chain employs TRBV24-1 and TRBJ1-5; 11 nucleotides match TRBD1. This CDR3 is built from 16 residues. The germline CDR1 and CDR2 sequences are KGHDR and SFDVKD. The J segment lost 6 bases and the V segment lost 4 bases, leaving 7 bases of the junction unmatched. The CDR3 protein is CATSDPGQGAGQPQHF. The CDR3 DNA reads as TGTGCCACCAGTGACCCTGGACAGGGGGCGGGTCAGCCCCAGCATTTT.